Included here is one T cell receptor (beta chain) sequence, with context. Original analysis: Scientists estimated how many nucleated cells there were by amplifying reference gene primers. Libraries were prepared by immunoSEQ multiplex PCR; TCRdb keeps only in-frame clonotypes and omits some of them. V, J and clone size are those of that table, while D and trimming were read from the DNA. Among approximately 100,000 clones listed, around 87% were seen once. The data stem from a study of blood T cell repertoires in COVID-19. Study as a whole: Specimens from acute and convalescent COVID-19 originated in the United States, Italy and Spain. PBMCs, B-cell-depleted T cells, or T cells provided the cDNA or gDNA that made up the material.

The sequence was obtained from a woman aged 25 to 39 with acute or convalescent COVID-19. Sequenced input: peripheral blood.

CDR3 nucleotides: TGTGCCAGCAGAAGACAAGTAATGGGAGACACCGGGGAGCTGTTTTTT. Its translation is CASRRQVMGDTGELFF. This chain joins TRBV2 and TRBJ2-2, with D maybe TRBD2 (5 bases). The CDR3 consists of 16 residues. Germline V gene sequence: CDR1 SNHLY, CDR2 FYNNEI. The ends were cut back, 6 bases at V and 3 bases at J, with 17 bases in the middle.